The 16 T cell receptor beta chains in this list originate from one sample, sequenced in a study of molecular identifiers for immune sequencing clone quantification (dated by TCRdb to the late 2010s). Library method: PCR. TCRdb shows the sequencer as Illumina HiSeq 4000. Clones were called with MiXCR by TCRdb after fastp trimmed the public reads at Q25, and only in-frame beta chains were retained. Every CDR3 protein is listed once, alongside the most common genes and DNA of its rows. The sample has about 640,000 distinct CDR3 sequences on record, just under 20% of them singletons. The ten largest account for roughly 0.85% of the sample. The material sequenced was naive CD8+ T cells from blood, with Jurkat cell RNA spiked in. Explained via the paper, the cell subset or site label denotes: FACS-sorted CD8+CD4-CCR7+CD45RA+ naive T cells. The receptor set was obtained from a human donor in good health. Some libraries in this study had Jurkat cell RNA spiked in.

The chain links TRBV7-2 to TRBJ2-5, with a possible D match to TRBD2 (7 bases). Trimming pared 1 base from V and 6 bases from J, leaving 15 bases between. There are 15 residues in the CDR3. CDR1 is SGHTA and CDR2 is FQGNSA in the germline V gene. The DNA for the CDR3 is TGTGCCAGCAGCTTAGTGGGGGGGGACATGAAGACCCAGTACTTC. It codes for CASSLVGGDMKTQYF.

This clonotype has ten or more counts. This chain connects TRBV4-3 to TRBJ2-2, with TRBD1 identical over 8 bases. CDR1 is LGHNA, CDR2 YSLEER, per germline. J lost 5 bases, V lost 1 base, and 6 bases had no gene match. The CDR3 totals 16 residues. In nucleotides, the CDR3 is TGCGCCAGCAGCCAAGGGACAGGGAGGAGTACCGGGGAGCTGTTTTTT. Translating gives CASSQGTGRSTGELFF.

This clonotype was counted only a few times. The V gene is TRBV12-3 or TRBV12-4, the J gene TRBJ1-1, with D uncertain. Deletions cut 1 base from V and 1 base from J, with 7 bases between. This CDR3 comprises 14 residues. The CDR3 nucleotides are TGTGCCAGCAGTTTAGGACACCAGAACACTGAAGCTTTCTTT. Encoded protein: CASSLGHQNTEAFF.

Comments on this clonotype: Since a much larger clone is just one base distant, this may be a read error. V is TRBV20-1 and J is TRBJ2-2; a possible D gene is TRBD2 (7 bases). Per germline, CDR1 DFQATT and CDR2 SNEGSKA (reference sequence). The CDR3 consists of 13 residues. Here the CDR3 reads CSADPGGTGGLFF. For the CDR3, the DNA is TGCAGCGCAGATCCGGGGGGCACCGGGGGGCTGTTTTTT.

This clonotype was seen at least ten times. The chain joins TRBV4-3 to TRBJ2-7; a possible D gene is TRBD1 (5 bases). CDR1 is LGHNA, CDR2 YSLEER, per germline. The CDR3 contains 14 residues. Trimming took off 1 base at V and 8 bases at J, with 15 bases between the two ends. CDR3 bases: TGCGCCAGCAGCCAAGGCCTTGGGGCTACGCAGCAGTACTTC. Translated: CASSQGLGATQQYF.

The chain couples TRBV27 to TRBJ1-5, with D perhaps TRBD1 (5 bases). CDR3 size: 17 residues. V was clipped by 5 bases and J by 4 bases, with 21 bases between them. Germline values: CDR1 MNHEY, CDR2 SMNVEV (reference sequence). The CDR3: CASSQMGPFQGNQPQHF. CDR3 bases: TGTGCCAGCAGTCAGATGGGACCCTTCCAAGGGAATCAGCCCCAGCATTTT.

CDR3 sequence reads: CASSLVGKSVDEQFF. The CDR3 DNA is TGTGCCAGCAGCTTAGTCGGGAAGAGTGTCGATGAGCAGTTCTTC. The chain is built from TRBV11-2 and TRBJ2-1, with TRBD2 as a possible D gene (5 bases). The V gene's germline CDR1 is SGHAT and CDR2 FQNNGV. This CDR3 comprises 15 residues. Trimming took 1 base from V and 8 from J, leaving 15 bases between them. Using reference TRBV11-2 and TRBJ2-1 for the parts outside the CDR3, the full variable domain is EAGVAQSPRYKIIEKRQSVAFWCNPISGHATLYWYQQILGQGPKLLIQFQNNGVVDDSQLPKDRFSAERLKGVDSTLKIQPAKLEDSAVYLCASSLVGKSVDEQFFGPGTRLTVL.

This clonotype was seen many times. This chain links TRBV7-4 with TRBJ2-7; D gene ambiguous. The germline CDR1 and CDR2 sequences are SGHVT and SQSDAQ. Trimming removed 5 bases at V and 0 bases at J, with 14 bases between. This CDR3 has 15 residues. CDR3 in amino acids: CASSGIRKFSYEQYF. DNA for the CDR3: TGTGCCAGCAGCGGAATACGTAAATTCTCCTACGAGCAGTACTTC.

V and J are TRBV29-1 and TRBJ2-7; D gene unclear. Between the trimmed V and J ends, which lost 4 bases and 0 bases, there was a span of 13 bases. Germline V gives CDR1 SQVTM, CDR2 ANQGSEA. This CDR3 comprises 14 residues. CDR3 nucleotide sequence: TGCAGCGTTGTAGTTTACCAGGCCTCCTACGAGCAGTACTTC. Its protein is CSVVVYQASYEQYF.

This clonotype was counted at least ten times. The chain is built from TRBV7-9 and TRBJ2-7; D gene uncertain. CDR3 size: 15 residues. Germline CDR1 SEHNR, CDR2 FQNEAQ (reference sequence). V lost 3 bases to trimming and J lost 1 base, with 13 bases between them. The CDR3 region has the DNA TGTGCCAGCAGCTTGTACGAAAGCCCATCCTACGAGCAGTACTTC. It translates to CASSLYESPSYEQYF. Together with reference TRBV7-9 and TRBJ2-7, the CDR3 gives the full variable domain: DTGVSQNPRHKITKRGQNVTFRCDPISEHNRLYWYRQTLGQGPEFLTYFQNEAQLEKSRLLSDRFSAERPKGSFSTLEIQRTEQGDSAMYLCASSLYESPSYEQYFGPGTRLTVT.

This clonotype was observed a few times. The chain has TRBV27 and TRBJ1-5; D gene unclear. This CDR3 has 14 residues. Per germline, CDR1 MNHEY and CDR2 SMNVEV (reference sequence). Trimming left V 5 bases short and J 0 bases short, with 8 bases between. For the CDR3, the DNA is TGTGCCAGCAGTCCCTTTAATAGCAATCAGCCCCAGCATTTT. Translating it yields CASSPFNSNQPQHF.

This clonotype was observed a handful of times. One end of the junction varies from germline; a read error may be responsible. The rearrangement links TRBV28 to TRBJ2-5; D is uncertain. The CDR3 totals 13 residues. Per the germline V gene, CDR1 is MDHEN and CDR2 is SYDVKM. The CDR3 DNA follows: TGTGTCAGCAGATCGAGCCCCTACGAGACCCAGTACTTC. It translates to CVSRSSPYETQYF.

This clonotype showed up many times. The chain combines TRBV6-5 with TRBJ1-1, with D perhaps matching TRBD1 (5 bases). The V gene's germline CDR1 is MNHEY and CDR2 SVGAGI. V was clipped by 0 bases and J by 8 bases, with 10 bases between them. This CDR3 spans 13 amino acids. CDR3 DNA sequence: TGTGCCAGCAGTTACTCGATCGGGGGGGAAGCTTTCTTT. Its protein is CASSYSIGGEAFF.

A few counts support this clonotype. This may come from a read error, since a much larger clone is one base off. The chain joins TRBV6-5 to TRBJ2-7; TRBD2 might be the D (6 bases). CDR1 is MNHEY, CDR2 SVGAGI, per germline. V lost 5 bases and J lost 5, with 16 bases in between. This CDR3 is built from 14 residues. The chain's CDR3 is CASSKGLQEDEQYF. In nucleotides, the CDR3 is TGTGCCAGCAGTAAGGGACTCCAGGAGGACGAGCAGTACTTC.

This clonotype has just a few counts. The chain has TRBV12-3 or TRBV12-4 and TRBJ2-7; TRBD2 matches 7 bases. The V and J ends lost 3 bases and 5 bases, in that order; junction bases with no gene match: 7. This CDR3 has 14 amino acids. This CDR3 reads CASSFDGRINEQYF. The CDR3 nucleotides are TGTGCCAGCAGTTTCGACGGGAGGATCAACGAGCAGTACTTC.

There are many counts of this clonotype. The chain combines TRBV5-1 with TRBJ1-2; 10 bases agree with TRBD1. The CDR3 loop spans 16 amino acids. Germline V gene data show CDR1 as SGHRS and CDR2 as YFSETQ. V gave up 0 bases and J gave up 4 bases; unmatched junction bases: 6. CDR3 loop: CASSLETGGGAYGYTF. The CDR3 DNA is TGCGCCAGCAGCTTGGAGACAGGGGGCGGCGCCTATGGCTACACCTTC.